This T cell receptor beta chain was retrieved from a study of cytomegalovirus exposure and HLA in healthy donors. This PCR relied on a set of 60 Vbeta primers and 13 Jbeta primers. Only in-frame clones appear in the TCRdb table, and some are missing; sequencing was by immunoSEQ multiplex PCR. The repertoire holds about 190,000 clones, around 79% seen once, with roughly 1.5% in the top ten. On this clone: Its cognate antigen is unknown.

The CDR3 is made up of 13 amino acids. Germline loops: CDR1 SGHRS, CDR2 YFSETQ. With 6 bases removed from V and 3 bases from J, the gap between germline ends came to 12 bases. Broader study findings: An analysis done earlier found most TCR beta V segments productive about 87% or about 30% of the time. In a later analysis, TCR beta V- and J-gene trimming was associated with a missense DCLRE1C variant.

V is TRBV5-1 and J is TRBJ1-1; no firm D call. Sequenced material: PBMCs. The sequence derives from a woman under 30 in good health and CMV-seronegative. The CDR3: CASMRVSDTEAFF. CDR3 coding DNA: TGCGCCAGCATGAGGGTGAGTGACACTGAAGCTTTCTTT.